This is a list of T cell receptor beta chains from one sample in a study of CD8+CD57+ T cells in acquired aplastic anemia. TCRdb re-analysed the reads in MiXCR, keeping a single row per CDR3 protein. The sample carries around 150,000 distinct CDR3 sequences, less than 50% recorded once. Sequencing was done on a sample of sorted CD4+, CD8+, or CD8+CD57+ T cells (not recorded which) from PBMCs. The receptors originated from a human donor with aplastic anemia. CDR3s include the opening cysteine and the closing phenylalanine or tryptophan. D genes are given only for firm matches. Rows give clone size only sometimes, using once, few, many, or a class for an expanded clone.

d_call clone_size j_call v_call cdr3_aa cdr3_nt
- many TRBJ2-5 TRBV2 CASSASLEHQETQYF TGTGCCAGCAGTGCCTCGCTGGAGCACCAAGAGACCCAGTACTTC
TRBD1 - TRBJ2-1 TRBV7-2 CASSLPRQGQFF TGTGCCAGCAGCTTGCCGCGACAGGGTCAGTTCTTC
TRBD1 few TRBJ2-7 TRBV18 CASSPDRAPTYEQYF TGTGCCAGCTCACCCGACAGGGCCCCTACCTACGAGCAGTACTTC
- few TRBJ2-7 TRBV5-6 CASKGGYDYEQYF TGTGCCAGCAAGGGGGGGTACGACTACGAGCAGTACTTC
- - TRBJ2-6 TRBV20-1 CSASSGSPNVLTF TGCAGTGCTAGCAGTGGGTCCCCCAACGTCCTGACTTTC
TRBD1 - TRBJ2-2 TRBV10-3 CAISEGVRGRNPGELFF TGTGCCATCAGTGAGGGGGTGAGGGGGCGCAATCCCGGGGAGCTGTTTTTT
- - TRBJ1-2 TRBV2 CASTGGQGYTF TGTGCCAGCACCGGGGGGCAGGGCTACACCTTC
- - TRBJ1-2 TRBV5-1 CASSLEAGAMGYTF TGCGCCAGCAGCTTGGAGGCAGGGGCTATGGGCTACACCTTC
TRBD1 - TRBJ2-1 TRBV24-1 CATSARGQGVNEQFF TGTGCCACCAGTGCTCGAGGACAGGGTGTCAATGAGCAGTTCTTC
- - TRBJ2-5 TRBV10-2 CASRTGALETQYF TGCGCCAGCAGGACGGGGGCCCTGGAGACCCAGTACTTC
- many TRBJ1-2 TRBV20-1 CSPDYGYTF TGCAGTCCTGACTATGGCTACACCTTC
- - TRBJ2-7 TRBV7-9 CASSLGDQRSYEQYF TGTGCCAGCAGCCTAGGCGATCAGCGGTCCTACGAGCAGTACTTC
- once TRBJ1-1 TRBV20-1 CSARVGTTNTEAFF TGCAGTGCTAGAGTAGGGACAACGAACACTGAAGCTTTCTTT
- - TRBJ2-3 TRBV29-1 CSAPDGLSTDTQYF TGCAGCGCTCCGGACGGTTTAAGCACAGATACGCAGTATTTT
- - TRBJ1-6 TRBV12-3/TRBV12-4 CASRGGDNSPLHF TGTGCCAGCAGGGGGGGGGACAATTCACCCCTCCACTTT
- many TRBJ1-1 TRBV6-5 CASSGGGGAFF TGTGCCAGCAGTGGTGGGGGTGGAGCTTTCTTT
- - TRBJ2-7 TRBV9 CASSVRAETYEQYF TGTGCCAGCAGCGTACGAGCGGAAACCTACGAGCAGTACTTC
TRBD2 - TRBJ2-3 TRBV11-1 CASSLSGGHTDTQYF TGTGCCAGCAGCTTGAGCGGGGGGCACACAGATACGCAGTATTTT
TRBD2 - TRBJ2-7 TRBV2 CASSEFGVAGVEEQYF TGTGCCAGCAGTGAATTCGGGGTAGCGGGAGTGGAAGAGCAGTACTTC
- - TRBJ1-4 TRBV11-2 CASSLDPRDRREKLFF TGTGCCAGCAGCTTAGATCCCCGGGACCGCCGGGAAAAACTGTTTTTT
TRBD1 few TRBJ1-2 TRBV7-9 CASSADRGHGYTF TGTGCCAGCAGCGCGGACAGGGGGCATGGCTACACCTTC
- - TRBJ1-2 TRBV7-6 CASSLGQSGYTF TGTGCCAGCAGCTTAGGACAATCCGGCTACACCTTC
TRBD2 many TRBJ2-7 TRBV9 CASSPGLAPTYEQYF TGTGCCAGCAGCCCAGGACTAGCGCCGACCTACGAGCAGTACTTC
TRBD2 many TRBJ2-1 TRBV10-1 CASSGGLADEQFF TGCGCCAGCAGTGGGGGACTAGCAGATGAGCAGTTCTTC
- - TRBJ2-7 TRBV6-1 CASSALGTTYEQYF TGTGCCAGCAGTGCTTTAGGGACAACGTACGAGCAGTACTTC
- - TRBJ2-3 TRBV6-2/TRBV6-3 CASSTPGILTDTQYF TGTGCCAGCAGTACCCCAGGGATCCTCACAGATACGCAGTATTTT
- many TRBJ2-7 TRBV11-1 CASSPGYGYYEQYF TGTGCCAGCAGCCCAGGGTACGGATACTACGAGCAGTACTTC
- - TRBJ2-2 TRBV10-3 CAISDGPTGELLF TGTGCCATCAGCGACGGTCCGACCGGGGAGCTGCTTTTT
- - TRBJ2-5 TRBV7-9 CASSQEFQETQYF TGTGCCAGCAGCCAAGAGTTTCAAGAGACCCAGTACTTC
- - TRBJ2-7 TRBV6-2/TRBV6-3 CASSAGAGGLYEQYF TGTGCCAGCTCCGCGGGGGCAGGGGGACTCTACGAGCAGTACTTC
TRBD1 - TRBJ2-7 TRBV7-8 CASSQGQGGAEQYF TGTGCCAGCAGCCAGGGACAGGGCGGTGCCGAGCAGTACTTC
TRBD1 - TRBJ1-2 TRBV20-1 CSARDLDRAYGYTF TGCAGTGCTAGAGATCTGGACAGGGCCTATGGCTACACCTTC
- few TRBJ2-6 TRBV10-3 CAISETAVSGANVLTF TGTGCCATCAGTGAGACCGCTGTCTCTGGGGCCAACGTCCTGACTTTC
TRBD2 many TRBJ2-1 TRBV11-2 CASSLFLAADNEQFF TGTGCCAGCAGCTTATTTCTAGCGGCAGACAATGAGCAGTTCTTC
TRBD2 many TRBJ2-7 TRBV30 CAWSVGQAGGYEQYF TGTGCCTGGAGTGTAGGGCAAGCGGGGGGCTACGAGCAGTACTTC
- many TRBJ1-2 TRBV29-1 CSVVPGYTF TGCAGCGTTGTCCCCGGCTACACCTTC
- many TRBJ2-3 TRBV14 CASSVTGTSQYF TGTGCCAGCAGCGTTACCGGGACTTCGCAGTATTTT